Listed here is a single T cell receptor (beta chain). This CDR3 comprises 12 residues. Trimming pared 3 bases from V and 5 bases from J, leaving 7 bases between. Germline CDR1 and CDR2: SGHDT and YYEEEE. There were no patients who had received any treatment before thyroid surgery. The sample originates from a study of metastatic and nonmetastatic thyroid tumors. TCRdb re-called the PCR reads through MiXCR. Of 25,000 to 35,000 clones detected, 25% to 30% appear once; the ten largest clones hold 30%. Sequences were obtained from blood. This sequence joins TRBV5-6 and TRBJ2-3; D gene ambiguous. The sequence came from a female donor with papillary thyroid cancer or a benign thyroid nodule (not recorded which). Some clones in this sample may be carry-over from other donors' samples. CDR3 coding DNA: TGTGCCAGCAGCTGGGTCAGAGATACGCAGTATTTT. This sequence encodes CASSWVRDTQYF.